Here is one TCR beta chain with its context. The CDR3 contains 14 residues. From germline, CDR1 is LNHNV and CDR2 YYDKDF (reference sequence). Trimming removed 3 bases from V and 7 bases from J; junction bases left unmatched: 7. In the authors' methods: Quantification of nucleated cells was approximated via reference gene primer amplification. Generated by immunoSEQ multiplex PCR, the TCRdb table keeps only in-frame clones and is missing some. The V and J calls and clone size come from that table; D and trimming were worked out from the DNA. The sample lists about 84,000 clones, roughly 80% occurring once. The data derive from a study of blood T cell repertoires in COVID-19. Study details: The samples span acute and convalescent COVID-19 from the United States, Italy and Spain.

The genes are TRBV15 and TRBJ2-5; 8 positions match TRBD1. What was sequenced was peripheral blood. The clonotype comes from a woman of 80 years or more with acute or convalescent COVID-19. The CDR3 reads CATSSDRGWGTQYF. The CDR3 DNA reads as TGTGCCACCAGCAGTGACAGGGGATGGGGGACCCAGTACTTC.